This T cell receptor (beta chain) is from a study of blood T cell repertoires in COVID-19. At the level of the study: Acute-phase and convalescent COVID-19 samples originated in the United States, Italy and Spain.

Trimming stripped 1 base from V and 6 bases from J, with 17 bases between. The CDR3 contains 15 residues. Germline V gene lookup returns CDR1 SGHDT and CDR2 YYEEEE. The table came from immunoSEQ multiplex PCR; TCRdb's copy has only in-frame clones and leaves some out. The sample lists some 200,000 clones, approximately 84% occurring once. The clonotype comes from a woman between 45 and 60 years old with active or convalescent COVID-19. The chain carries TRBV5-6 and TRBJ2-7, with D possibly being TRBD2 (6 bases). The sequenced material came from peripheral blood. CDR3 loop: CASSLSRGPWGEQYF. CDR3 sequence (DNA): TGTGCCAGCAGCTTGTCGCGGGGCCCATGGGGCGAGCAGTACTTC. Together with reference TRBV5-6 and TRBJ2-7, the CDR3 gives the full variable domain: DAGVTQSPTHLIKTRGQQVTLRCSPKSGHDTVSWYQQALGQGPQFIFQYYEEEERQRGNFPDRFSGHQFPNYSSELNVNALLLGDSALYLCASSLSRGPWGEQYFGPGTRLTVT.